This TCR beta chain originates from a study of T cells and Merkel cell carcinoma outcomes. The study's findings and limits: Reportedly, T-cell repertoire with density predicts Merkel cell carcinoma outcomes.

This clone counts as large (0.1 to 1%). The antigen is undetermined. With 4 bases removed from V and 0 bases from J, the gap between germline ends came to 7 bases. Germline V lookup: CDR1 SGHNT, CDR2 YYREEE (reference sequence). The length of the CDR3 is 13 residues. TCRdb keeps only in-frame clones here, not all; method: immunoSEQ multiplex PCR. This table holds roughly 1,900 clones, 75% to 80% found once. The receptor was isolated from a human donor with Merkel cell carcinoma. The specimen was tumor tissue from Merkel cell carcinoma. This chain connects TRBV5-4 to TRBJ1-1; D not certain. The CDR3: CASSEGLNTEAFF. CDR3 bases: TGTGCCAGCAGCGAGGGATTGAACACTGAAGCTTTCTTT.